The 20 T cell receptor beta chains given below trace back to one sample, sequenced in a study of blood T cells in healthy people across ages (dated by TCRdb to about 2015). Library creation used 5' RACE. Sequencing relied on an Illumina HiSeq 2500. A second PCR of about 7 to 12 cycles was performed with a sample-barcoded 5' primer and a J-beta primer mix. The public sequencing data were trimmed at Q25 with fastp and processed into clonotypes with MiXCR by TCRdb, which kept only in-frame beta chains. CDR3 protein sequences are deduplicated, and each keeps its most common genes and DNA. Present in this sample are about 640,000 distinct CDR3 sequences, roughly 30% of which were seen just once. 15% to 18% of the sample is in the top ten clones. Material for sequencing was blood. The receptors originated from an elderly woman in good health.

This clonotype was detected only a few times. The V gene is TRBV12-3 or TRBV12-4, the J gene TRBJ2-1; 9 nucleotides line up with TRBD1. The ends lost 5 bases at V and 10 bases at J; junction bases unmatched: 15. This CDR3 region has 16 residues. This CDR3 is CASSPLTAGTGNEQFF. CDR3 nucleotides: TGTGCCAGCAGTCCACTAACAGCCGGGACAGGGAACGAGCAGTTCTTC.

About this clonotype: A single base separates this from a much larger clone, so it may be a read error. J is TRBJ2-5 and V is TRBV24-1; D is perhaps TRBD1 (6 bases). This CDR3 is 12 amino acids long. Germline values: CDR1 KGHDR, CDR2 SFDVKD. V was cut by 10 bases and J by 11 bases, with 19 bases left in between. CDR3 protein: CATKQGNNEQYF. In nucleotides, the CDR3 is TGTGCCACGAAACAGGGAAACAATGAGCAGTACTTC.

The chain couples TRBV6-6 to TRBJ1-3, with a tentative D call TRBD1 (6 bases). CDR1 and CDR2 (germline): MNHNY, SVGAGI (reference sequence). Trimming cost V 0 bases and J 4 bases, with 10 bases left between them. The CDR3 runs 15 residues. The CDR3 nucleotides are TGTGCCAGCAGTTACTCGCGGGGGCGAGGAAACACCATATATTTT. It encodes CASSYSRGRGNTIYF.

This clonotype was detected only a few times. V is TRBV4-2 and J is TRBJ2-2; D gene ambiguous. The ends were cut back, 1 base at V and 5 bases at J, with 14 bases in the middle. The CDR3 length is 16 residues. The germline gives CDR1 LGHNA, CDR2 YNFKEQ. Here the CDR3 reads CASSQASFSATGELFF. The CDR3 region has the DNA TGTGCCAGCAGCCAAGCTTCTTTCTCGGCGACCGGGGAGCTGTTTTTT.

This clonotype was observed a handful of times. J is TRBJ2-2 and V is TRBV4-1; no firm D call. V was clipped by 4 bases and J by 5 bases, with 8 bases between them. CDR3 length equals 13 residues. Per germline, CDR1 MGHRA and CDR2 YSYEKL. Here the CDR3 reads CASSPEGTGELFF. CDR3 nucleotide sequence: TGCGCCAGCAGCCCCGAAGGAACCGGGGAGCTGTTTTTT.

CDR3 nucleotide sequence: TGTGCCAGCAGCTTAGCGCTGGGGACAGGGGGATTGACCCAGTACTTC. This translates into CASSLALGTGGLTQYF. This chain connects TRBV11-1 to TRBJ2-5; 11 nucleotides agree with TRBD1. J was trimmed by 7 bases and V by 0 bases; bases with no gene match: 7. Germline V gene lookup returns CDR1 SGHAT and CDR2 FQDESV (reference sequence). This CDR3 contains 16 residues.

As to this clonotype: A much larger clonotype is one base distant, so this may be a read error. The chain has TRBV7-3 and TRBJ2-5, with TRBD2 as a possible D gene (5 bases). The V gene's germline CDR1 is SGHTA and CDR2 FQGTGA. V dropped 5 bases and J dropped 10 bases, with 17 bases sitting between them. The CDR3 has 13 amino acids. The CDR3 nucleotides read TGTGCCAGCAGCCCAACCCGAGCACTAGGCCAGTACTTC. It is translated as CASSPTRALGQYF.

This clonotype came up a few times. The CDR3 loop reads CASSLEKDKGITNEKLFF. DNA for the CDR3: TGTGCCAGCAGCTTAGAGAAGGACAAAGGAATAACTAATGAAAAACTGTTTTTT. The V call is TRBV13, the J call TRBJ1-4, with D maybe TRBD1 (5 bases). The CDR3 totals 18 residues. Between the trimmed V and J ends, which lost 1 base and 1 base, there was a span of 16 bases. Germline V gene lookup returns CDR1 PRHDT and CDR2 FYEKMQ (reference sequence).

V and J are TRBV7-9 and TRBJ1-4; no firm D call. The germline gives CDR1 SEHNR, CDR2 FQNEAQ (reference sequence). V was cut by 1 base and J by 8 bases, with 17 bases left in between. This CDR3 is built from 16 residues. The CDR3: CASSLEHSRNPEKLFF. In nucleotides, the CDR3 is TGTGCCAGCAGCTTAGAACACTCCCGCAACCCAGAAAAACTGTTTTTT.

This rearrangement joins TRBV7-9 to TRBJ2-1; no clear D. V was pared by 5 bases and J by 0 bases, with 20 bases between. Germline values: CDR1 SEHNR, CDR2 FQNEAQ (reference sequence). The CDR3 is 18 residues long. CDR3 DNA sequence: TGTGCCAGCAGCCAACCCTTTCGCGACACCGCCTCCTACAATGAGCAGTTCTTC. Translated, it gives CASSQPFRDTASYNEQFF. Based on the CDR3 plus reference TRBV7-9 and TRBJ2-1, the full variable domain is DTGVSQNPRHKITKRGQNVTFRCDPISEHNRLYWYRQTLGQGPEFLTYFQNEAQLEKSRLLSDRFSAERPKGSFSTLEIQRTEQGDSAMYLCASSQPFRDTASYNEQFFGPGTRLTVL.

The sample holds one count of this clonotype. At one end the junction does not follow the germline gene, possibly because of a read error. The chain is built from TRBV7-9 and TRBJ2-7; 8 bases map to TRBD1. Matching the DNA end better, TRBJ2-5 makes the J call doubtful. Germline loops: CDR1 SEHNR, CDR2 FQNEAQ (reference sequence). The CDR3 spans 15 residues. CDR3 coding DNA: TGCGCCAGCAGCTTGGGATGGACAGGGAGGGAGACCCAGTACTTC. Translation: CASSLGWTGRETQYF.

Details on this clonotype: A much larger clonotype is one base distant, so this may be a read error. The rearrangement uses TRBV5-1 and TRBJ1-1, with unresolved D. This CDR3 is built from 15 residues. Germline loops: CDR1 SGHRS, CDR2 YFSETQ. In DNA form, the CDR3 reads TGCGTCAGCAGCCTCATAAGGGCGGACGACACTGAAGCTTTCTTT. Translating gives CVSSLIRADDTEAFF.

The CDR3 coding sequence is TGTGCCAGCAGTGAAGGACCTTCCGCCGGTCAGCCCCAGCATTTT. Encoded protein: CASSEGPSAGQPQHF. This rearrangement joins TRBV6-1 to TRBJ1-5; D not resolved. CDR3 length equals 15 residues. Germline values: CDR1 MNHNS, CDR2 SASEGT. The V end was cut by 1 base, the J end by 6 bases, with 13 bases between.

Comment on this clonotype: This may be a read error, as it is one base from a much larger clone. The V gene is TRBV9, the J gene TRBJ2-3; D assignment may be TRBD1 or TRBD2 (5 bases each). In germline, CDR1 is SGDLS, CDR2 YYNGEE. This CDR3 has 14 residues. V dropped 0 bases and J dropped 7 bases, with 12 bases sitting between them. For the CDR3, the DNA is TGTGCCAGCAGCGTAGCTACTGGGGGTAATACGCAGTATTTT. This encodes CASSVATGGNTQYF.

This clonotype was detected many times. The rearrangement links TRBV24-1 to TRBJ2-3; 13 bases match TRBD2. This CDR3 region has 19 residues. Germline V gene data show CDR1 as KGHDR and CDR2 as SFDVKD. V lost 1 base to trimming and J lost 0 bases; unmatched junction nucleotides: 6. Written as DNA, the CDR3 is TGTGCCACCAGTGATTTTGGACTAGCGGGGGTTCTAAGCACAGATACGCAGTATTTT. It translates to CATSDFGLAGVLSTDTQYF.

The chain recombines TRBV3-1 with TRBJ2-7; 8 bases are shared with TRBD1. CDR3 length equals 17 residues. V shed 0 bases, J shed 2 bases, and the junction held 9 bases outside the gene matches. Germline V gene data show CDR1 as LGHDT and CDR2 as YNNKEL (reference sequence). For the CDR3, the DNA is TGTGCCAGCAGCCAAGATACTTGGGACAGGATAACCTACGAGCAGTACTTC. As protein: CASSQDTWDRITYEQYF.

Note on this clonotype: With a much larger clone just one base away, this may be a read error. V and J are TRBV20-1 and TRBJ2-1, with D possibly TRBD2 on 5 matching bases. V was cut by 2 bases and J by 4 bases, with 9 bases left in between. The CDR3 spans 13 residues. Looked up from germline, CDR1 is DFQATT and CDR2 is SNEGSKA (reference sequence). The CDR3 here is CSARRESYNEQFF. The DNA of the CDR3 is TGCAGTGCTAGAAGGGAGAGTTACAATGAGCAGTTCTTC.

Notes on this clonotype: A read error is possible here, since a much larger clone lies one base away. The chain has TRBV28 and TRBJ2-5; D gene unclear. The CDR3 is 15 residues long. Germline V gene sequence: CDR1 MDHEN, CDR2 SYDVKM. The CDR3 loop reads CVSSFLRLYQETQYF. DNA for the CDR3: TGTGTCAGCAGTTTCCTTCGACTCTACCAAGAGACCCAGTACTTC. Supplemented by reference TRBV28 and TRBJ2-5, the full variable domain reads DVKVTQSSRYLVKRTGEKVFLECVQDMDHENMFWYRQDPGLGLRLIYFSYDVKMKEKGDIPEGYSVSREKKERFSLILESASTNQTSMYLCVSSFLRLYQETQYFGPGTRLLVL.

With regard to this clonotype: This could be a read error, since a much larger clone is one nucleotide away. In nucleotides, the CDR3 is TGTGCCAGCAGACCAACAGGGGGTACCTACAATGAGCAGTACTTC. It codes for CASRPTGGTYNEQYF. The chain is built from TRBV6-6 and TRBJ2-1; 8 nucleotides align to TRBD1. The J call could be wrong; TRBJ2-7 is a better fit for the DNA end. There are 15 residues in the CDR3. The V gene's germline CDR1 is MNHNY and CDR2 SVGAGI (reference sequence).

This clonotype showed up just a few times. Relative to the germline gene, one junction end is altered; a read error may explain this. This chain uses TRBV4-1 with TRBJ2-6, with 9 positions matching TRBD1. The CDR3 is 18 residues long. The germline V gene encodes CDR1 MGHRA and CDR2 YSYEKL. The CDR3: CASSSLTGGPGGANVRTF. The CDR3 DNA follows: TGCGCCAGCAGCTCCCTAACAGGGGGCCCTGGTGGGGCCAACGTCCGGACTTTC.